These T cell receptor beta chains were read from a single sample in a study of blood T cell repertoires in COVID-19. The table came from immunoSEQ multiplex PCR; TCRdb's copy has only in-frame clones and leaves some out. The table records about 180,000 clones, roughly 90% of them present only once. Sample: peripheral blood. The receptors were sampled from a man aged 50 or older with acute or convalescent COVID-19. Each CDR3 is given with its conserved first and last residue. Fields, in order: V gene, J gene, D gene, clone size, CDR3 protein, CDR3 DNA. A D gene is named only where the DNA matches it firmly. A row's size may be missing; if present it is once, few, many or a size class.

v_gene: TRBV9
j_gene: TRBJ1-5
d_gene: -
abundance: -
CDR3aa: CASSVFWEGQPQHF
CDR3nt: TGTGCCAGCAGCGTATTCTGGGAGGGTCAGCCCCAGCATTTT

v_gene: TRBV6-1
j_gene: TRBJ2-5
d_gene: TRBD1
abundance: -
CDR3aa: CASSELPTGGETQYF
CDR3nt: TGTGCCAGCAGTGAATTGCCGACAGGGGGAGAGACCCAGTACTTC

v_gene: TRBV6-6
j_gene: TRBJ2-1
d_gene: TRBD2
abundance: -
CDR3aa: CASSYDLTSGDQFF
CDR3nt: TGTGCCAGCAGTTACGATTTAACTAGCGGGGACCAGTTCTTC

v_gene: TRBV24-1
j_gene: TRBJ2-1
d_gene: TRBD1
abundance: -
CDR3aa: CATSRGLYNEQFF
CDR3nt: TGTGCCACCAGTAGGGGGCTCTACAATGAGCAGTTCTTC

v_gene: TRBV27
j_gene: TRBJ2-2
d_gene: TRBD2
abundance: -
CDR3aa: CASSGPSRRASGRTGELFF
CDR3nt: TGTGCCAGCAGCGGCCCTAGTAGACGGGCTAGCGGGAGGACCGGGGAGCTGTTTTTT

v_gene: TRBV5-5
j_gene: TRBJ1-5
d_gene: -
abundance: -
CDR3aa: CASSFLGQRTQPQHF
CDR3nt: TGTGCCAGCAGCTTTCTTGGGCAGAGAACCCAGCCCCAGCATTTT

v_gene: TRBV15
j_gene: TRBJ1-5
d_gene: -
abundance: -
CDR3aa: CATGGQWSNQPQHF
CDR3nt: TGTGCCACCGGCGGACAGTGGAGCAATCAGCCCCAGCATTTT

v_gene: TRBV7-9
j_gene: TRBJ1-2
d_gene: TRBD1
abundance: -
CDR3aa: CASSNRDREAYGYTF
CDR3nt: TGTGCCAGCAGCAACCGGGACAGGGAGGCCTATGGCTACACCTTC

v_gene: TRBV19
j_gene: TRBJ1-4
d_gene: TRBD1
abundance: few
CDR3aa: CASSPGQLNEKLFF
CDR3nt: TGTGCCAGTAGTCCGGGACAGCTTAATGAAAAACTGTTTTTT

v_gene: TRBV19
j_gene: TRBJ2-5
d_gene: TRBD1
abundance: -
CDR3aa: CASRETGVSQETQYF
CDR3nt: TGTGCCAGCCGGGAGACAGGGGTTTCACAAGAGACCCAGTACTTC

v_gene: TRBV7-9
j_gene: TRBJ2-1
d_gene: -
abundance: -
CDR3aa: CASSIGGGRVYNEQFF
CDR3nt: TGTGCCAGCAGCATTGGCGGTGGTCGAGTTTACAATGAGCAGTTCTTC

v_gene: TRBV2
j_gene: TRBJ2-2
d_gene: -
abundance: -
CDR3aa: CASSGQRMNTGELFF
CDR3nt: TGTGCCAGCAGCGGCCAGCGGATGAACACCGGGGAGCTGTTTTTT

v_gene: TRBV4-2
j_gene: TRBJ1-4
d_gene: TRBD1
abundance: -
CDR3aa: CASSQETDRTDEKLFF
CDR3nt: TGTGCCAGCAGCCAAGAAACGGACAGGACGGATGAAAAACTGTTTTTT

v_gene: TRBV6-4
j_gene: TRBJ2-6
d_gene: TRBD1
abundance: -
CDR3aa: CASRAQGSGANVLTF
CDR3nt: TGTGCCAGCCGAGCACAGGGGTCTGGGGCCAACGTCCTGACTTTC

v_gene: TRBV6-2/TRBV6-3
j_gene: TRBJ1-5
d_gene: TRBD1
abundance: few
CDR3aa: CASSYLRGFDQPQHF
CDR3nt: TGTGCCAGCAGTTACCTCAGGGGGTTTGATCAGCCCCAGCATTTT

v_gene: TRBV10-3
j_gene: TRBJ2-5
d_gene: TRBD2
abundance: -
CDR3aa: CAIGTSQETQYF
CDR3nt: TGTGCCATCGGGACTAGCCAAGAGACCCAGTACTTC

v_gene: TRBV7-6
j_gene: TRBJ2-7
d_gene: -
abundance: -
CDR3aa: CASSLDQTKDYEQYF
CDR3nt: TGTGCCAGCAGCTTAGATCAGACAAAAGATTACGAGCAGTACTTC

v_gene: TRBV7-3
j_gene: TRBJ2-1
d_gene: TRBD1
abundance: -
CDR3aa: CASSLWGQQTYNEQFF
CDR3nt: TGTGCCAGCAGCTTATGGGGACAGCAGACTTACAATGAGCAGTTCTTC

v_gene: TRBV2
j_gene: TRBJ2-5
d_gene: TRBD2
abundance: -
CDR3aa: CASSGALREQETQYF
CDR3nt: TGTGCCAGCAGTGGGGCGCTGCGGGAGCAAGAGACCCAGTACTTC

v_gene: TRBV13
j_gene: TRBJ2-1
d_gene: -
abundance: -
CDR3aa: CASSSGAYNEQFF
CDR3nt: TGTGCCAGCAGCTCCGGGGCCTACAATGAGCAGTTCTTC

v_gene: TRBV25-1
j_gene: TRBJ2-4
d_gene: TRBD1
abundance: -
CDR3aa: CASSGTGGPRNIQYF
CDR3nt: TGTGCCAGCAGTGGAACAGGGGGGCCGAGAAACATTCAGTACTTC

v_gene: TRBV7-9
j_gene: TRBJ2-1
d_gene: TRBD1
abundance: -
CDR3aa: CASSPRGTDQYNEQFF
CDR3nt: TGTGCCAGCAGCCCGAGAGGGACAGACCAATACAATGAGCAGTTCTTC

v_gene: TRBV27
j_gene: TRBJ1-3
d_gene: TRBD1
abundance: -
CDR3aa: CASSPGTGGNTIYF
CDR3nt: TGTGCCAGCAGTCCCGGGACAGGGGGAAACACCATATATTTT

v_gene: TRBV30
j_gene: TRBJ2-1
d_gene: -
abundance: -
CDR3aa: CAWSAWTADNEQFF
CDR3nt: TGTGCCTGGAGTGCCTGGACAGCTGACAATGAGCAGTTCTTC

v_gene: TRBV7-9
j_gene: TRBJ1-3
d_gene: -
abundance: -
CDR3aa: CASSSDRAYGNTIYF
CDR3nt: TGTGCCAGCAGTTCCGACAGAGCTTACGGAAACACCATATATTTT

v_gene: TRBV6-5
j_gene: TRBJ1-6
d_gene: TRBD1
abundance: -
CDR3aa: CASSYSLGTGESPLHF
CDR3nt: TGTGCCAGCAGTTACTCGCTAGGGACAGGGGAATCACCCCTCCACTTT

v_gene: TRBV27
j_gene: TRBJ1-5
d_gene: -
abundance: -
CDR3aa: CASSLAGAGQPQHF
CDR3nt: TGTGCCAGCAGTTTAGCAGGGGCCGGACAGCCCCAGCATTTT

v_gene: TRBV7-9
j_gene: TRBJ1-1
d_gene: -
abundance: -
CDR3aa: CASSSQGNTEAFF
CDR3nt: TGTGCCAGCAGCTCCCAGGGAAACACTGAAGCTTTCTTT

v_gene: TRBV2
j_gene: TRBJ1-1
d_gene: -
abundance: -
CDR3aa: CASLFQGSTEAFF
CDR3nt: TGTGCCAGCCTCTTTCAGGGGAGCACTGAAGCTTTCTTT

v_gene: TRBV5-1
j_gene: TRBJ2-1
d_gene: -
abundance: -
CDR3aa: CASSLELAEDNEQFF
CDR3nt: TGCGCCAGCAGCTTGGAATTAGCGGAAGACAATGAGCAGTTCTTC

v_gene: TRBV7-9
j_gene: TRBJ1-2
d_gene: TRBD1
abundance: -
CDR3aa: CASSFHRGLGYTF
CDR3nt: TGTGCCAGCAGCTTCCACAGGGGGCTTGGCTACACCTTC

v_gene: TRBV4-1
j_gene: TRBJ2-1
d_gene: -
abundance: -
CDR3aa: CASSQGLSSGNEQFF
CDR3nt: TGCGCCAGCAGCCAAGGATTGAGTAGCGGCAATGAGCAGTTCTTC

v_gene: TRBV6-4
j_gene: TRBJ2-3
d_gene: TRBD2
abundance: -
CDR3aa: CASSDSLVAGGSTDTQYF
CDR3nt: TGTGCCAGCAGTGACTCATTGGTGGCGGGGGGCTCCACAGATACGCAGTATTTT

v_gene: TRBV19
j_gene: TRBJ1-5
d_gene: TRBD1
abundance: -
CDR3aa: CASSPTGGGQPQHF
CDR3nt: TGTGCCAGTAGCCCGACAGGGGGTGGTCAGCCCCAGCATTTT

v_gene: TRBV29-1
j_gene: TRBJ2-3
d_gene: TRBD2
abundance: -
CDR3aa: CSVQTLGREGPDTQYF
CDR3nt: TGCAGCGTTCAGACCCTGGGGCGGGAGGGCCCAGATACGCAGTATTTT

v_gene: TRBV18
j_gene: TRBJ2-6
d_gene: -
abundance: -
CDR3aa: CASSPNIKGSGANVLTF
CDR3nt: TGTGCCAGCTCACCCAACATAAAGGGGTCTGGGGCCAACGTCCTGACTTTC